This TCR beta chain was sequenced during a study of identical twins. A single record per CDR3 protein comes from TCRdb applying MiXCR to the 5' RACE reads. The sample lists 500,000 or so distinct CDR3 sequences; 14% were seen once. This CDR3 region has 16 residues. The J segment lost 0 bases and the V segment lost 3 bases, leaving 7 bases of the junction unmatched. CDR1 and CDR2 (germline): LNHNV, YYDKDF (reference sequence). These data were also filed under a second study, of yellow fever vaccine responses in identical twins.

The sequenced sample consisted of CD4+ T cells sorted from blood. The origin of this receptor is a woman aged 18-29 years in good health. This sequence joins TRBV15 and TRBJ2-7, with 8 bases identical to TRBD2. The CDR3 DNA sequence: TGTGCCACCAGCAGCCAGACTAGCGCAGACTCCTACGAGCAGTACTTC. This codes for CATSSQTSADSYEQYF.